Sequencing of this TCR beta chain was carried out in a study of blood T cell repertoires in COVID-19. In the study overall: COVID-19 samples, acute and convalescent, were from the United States, Italy and Spain. Sources were T cells, B-cell-depleted T cells, or PBMCs; the material itself was cDNA or gDNA.

Source study methods: Reference gene primer amplification yielded estimated nucleated cell counts. Generated by immunoSEQ multiplex PCR, the TCRdb table keeps only in-frame clones and is missing some. The DNA was the basis for D and trimming; V, J and clone size are from that table. The sample yields more than 90,000 clones, around 92% seen once. CDR1 GTSNPN and CDR2 SVGIG come from the germline V gene (reference sequence). This CDR3 is 11 amino acids long. V shed 1 base, J shed 6 bases, and the junction held 0 bases outside the gene matches. The TCR originated in a man in his fifties or sixties with active COVID-19. What was sequenced was peripheral blood. The chain carries TRBV30 and TRBJ2-7, with 7 nucleotides matching TRBD2. The CDR3 DNA sequence: TGTGCCTGGAGTGGGGGGGGCGAGCAGTACTTC. Translating it yields CAWSGGGEQYF. Full variable domain (missing parts from reference TRBV30 and TRBJ2-7): SQTIHQWPATLVQPVGSPLSLECTVEGTSNPNLYWYRQAAGRGLQLLFYSVGIGQISSEVPQNLSASRPQDRQFILSSKKLLLSDSGFYLCAWSGGGEQYFGPGTRLTVT.